These 3 T cell receptor beta chains originate from one sample sequenced in a study of cytomegalovirus exposure and HLA in healthy donors. Only in-frame clones appear in the TCRdb table, and some are missing; sequencing was by immunoSEQ multiplex PCR. The table has more than 95,000 clones, about 82% seen once. Specimen: PBMCs. These receptors were collected from a man younger than 30 in good health and CMV-seronegative.

The chain couples TRBV4-2 to TRBJ1-4, with D perhaps TRBD1 (5 bases). V was cut by 8 bases and J by 0 bases, with 10 bases left in between. The CDR3 covers 14 residues. Per germline, CDR1 LGHNA and CDR2 YNFKEQ. The CDR3 here is CASSQGSTNEKLFF. CDR3 sequence (DNA): TGTGCCAGCTCCCAGGGTTCAACTAATGAAAAACTGTTTTTT.

For the CDR3, the DNA is TGTGCCAGCAGCTTAAGACAGACGGACTACACCTTC. Amino acids: CASSLRQTDYTF. V gene TRBV7-2 combines with J gene TRBJ1-2; weak D call: TRBD1 (5 bases). CDR3 length: 12 amino acids. Germline CDR1 reads SGHTA; CDR2 reads FQGNSA. Deletions cut 2 bases from V and 10 bases from J, with 11 bases between.

Written as DNA, the CDR3 is TGTGCCAGCAGCCCCCCGGCGGGCACGAGCTCCTACAATGAGCAGTTCTTC. Protein: CASSPPAGTSSYNEQFF. V and J are TRBV5-6 and TRBJ2-1, with TRBD2 as a possible D gene (5 bases). This CDR3 has 17 amino acids. V shed 4 bases and J shed 0 bases, with 17 bases lying between them. The germline V gene has CDR1 SGHDT and CDR2 YYEEEE. Variable domain in full (rest from reference TRBV5-6 and TRBJ2-1): DAGVTQSPTHLIKTRGQQVTLRCSPKSGHDTVSWYQQALGQGPQFIFQYYEEEERQRGNFPDRFSGHQFPNYSSELNVNALLLGDSALYLCASSPPAGTSSYNEQFFGPGTRLTVL.